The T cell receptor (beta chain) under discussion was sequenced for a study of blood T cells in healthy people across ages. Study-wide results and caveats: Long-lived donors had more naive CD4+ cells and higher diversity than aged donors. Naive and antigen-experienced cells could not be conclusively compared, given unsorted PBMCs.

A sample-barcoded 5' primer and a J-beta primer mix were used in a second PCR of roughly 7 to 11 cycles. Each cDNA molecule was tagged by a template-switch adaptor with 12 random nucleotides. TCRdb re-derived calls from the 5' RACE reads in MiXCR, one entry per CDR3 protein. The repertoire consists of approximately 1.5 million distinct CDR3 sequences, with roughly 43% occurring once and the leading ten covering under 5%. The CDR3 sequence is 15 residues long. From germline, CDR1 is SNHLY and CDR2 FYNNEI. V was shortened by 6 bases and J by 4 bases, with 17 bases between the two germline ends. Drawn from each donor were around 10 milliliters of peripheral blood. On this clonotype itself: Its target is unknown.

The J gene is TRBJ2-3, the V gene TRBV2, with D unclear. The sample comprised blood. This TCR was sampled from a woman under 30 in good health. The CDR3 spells CASRATPGFSDTQYF. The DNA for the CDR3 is TGTGCCAGCAGAGCGACCCCCGGTTTTTCAGATACGCAGTATTTT.